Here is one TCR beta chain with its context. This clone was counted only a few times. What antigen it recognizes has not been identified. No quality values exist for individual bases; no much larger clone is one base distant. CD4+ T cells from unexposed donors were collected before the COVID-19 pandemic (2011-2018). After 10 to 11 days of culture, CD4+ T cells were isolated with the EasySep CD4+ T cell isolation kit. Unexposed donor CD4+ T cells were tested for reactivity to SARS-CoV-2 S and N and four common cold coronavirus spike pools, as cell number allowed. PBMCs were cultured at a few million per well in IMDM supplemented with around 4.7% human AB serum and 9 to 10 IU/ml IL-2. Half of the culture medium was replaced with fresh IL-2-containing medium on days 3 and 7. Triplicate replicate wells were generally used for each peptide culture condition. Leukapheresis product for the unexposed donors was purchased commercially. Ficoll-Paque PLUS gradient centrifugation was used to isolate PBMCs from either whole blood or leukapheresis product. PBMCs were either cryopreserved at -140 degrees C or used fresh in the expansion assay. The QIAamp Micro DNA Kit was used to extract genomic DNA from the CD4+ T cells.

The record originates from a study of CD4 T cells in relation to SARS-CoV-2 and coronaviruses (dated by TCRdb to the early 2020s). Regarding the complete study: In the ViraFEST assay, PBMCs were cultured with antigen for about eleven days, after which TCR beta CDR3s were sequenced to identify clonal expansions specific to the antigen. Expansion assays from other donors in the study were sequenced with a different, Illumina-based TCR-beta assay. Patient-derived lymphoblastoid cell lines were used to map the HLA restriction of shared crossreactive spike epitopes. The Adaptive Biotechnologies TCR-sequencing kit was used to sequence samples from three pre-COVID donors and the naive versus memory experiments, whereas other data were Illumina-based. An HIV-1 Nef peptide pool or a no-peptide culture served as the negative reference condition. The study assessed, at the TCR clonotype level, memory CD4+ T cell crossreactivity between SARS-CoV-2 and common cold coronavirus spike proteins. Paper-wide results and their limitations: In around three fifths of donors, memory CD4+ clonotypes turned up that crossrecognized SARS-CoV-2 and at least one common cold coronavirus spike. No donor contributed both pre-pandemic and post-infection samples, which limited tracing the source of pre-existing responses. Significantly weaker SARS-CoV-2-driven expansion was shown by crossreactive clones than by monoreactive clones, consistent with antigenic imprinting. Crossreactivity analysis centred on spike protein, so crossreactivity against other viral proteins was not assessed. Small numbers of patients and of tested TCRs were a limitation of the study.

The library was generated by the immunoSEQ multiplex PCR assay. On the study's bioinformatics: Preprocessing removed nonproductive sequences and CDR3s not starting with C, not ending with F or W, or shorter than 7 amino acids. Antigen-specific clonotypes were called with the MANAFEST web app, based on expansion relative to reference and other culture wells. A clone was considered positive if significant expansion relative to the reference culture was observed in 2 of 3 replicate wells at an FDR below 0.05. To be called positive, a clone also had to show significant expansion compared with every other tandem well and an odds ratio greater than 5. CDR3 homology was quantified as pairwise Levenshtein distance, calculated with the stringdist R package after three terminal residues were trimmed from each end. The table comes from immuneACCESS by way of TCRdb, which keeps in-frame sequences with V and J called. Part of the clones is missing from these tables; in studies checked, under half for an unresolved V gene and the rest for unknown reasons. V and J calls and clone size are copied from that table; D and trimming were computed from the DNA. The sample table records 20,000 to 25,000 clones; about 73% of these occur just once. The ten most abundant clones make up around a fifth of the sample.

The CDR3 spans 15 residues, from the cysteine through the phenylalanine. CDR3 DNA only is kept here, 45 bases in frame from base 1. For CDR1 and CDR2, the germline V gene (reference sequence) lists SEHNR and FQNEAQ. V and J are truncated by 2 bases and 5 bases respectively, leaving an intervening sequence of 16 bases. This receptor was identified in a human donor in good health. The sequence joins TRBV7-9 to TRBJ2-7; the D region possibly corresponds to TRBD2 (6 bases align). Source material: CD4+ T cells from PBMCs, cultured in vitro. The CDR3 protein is CASSLIGGIKDEQYF. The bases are TGTGCCAGCAGCTTAATCGGGGGAATAAAAGACGAGCAGTACTTC.